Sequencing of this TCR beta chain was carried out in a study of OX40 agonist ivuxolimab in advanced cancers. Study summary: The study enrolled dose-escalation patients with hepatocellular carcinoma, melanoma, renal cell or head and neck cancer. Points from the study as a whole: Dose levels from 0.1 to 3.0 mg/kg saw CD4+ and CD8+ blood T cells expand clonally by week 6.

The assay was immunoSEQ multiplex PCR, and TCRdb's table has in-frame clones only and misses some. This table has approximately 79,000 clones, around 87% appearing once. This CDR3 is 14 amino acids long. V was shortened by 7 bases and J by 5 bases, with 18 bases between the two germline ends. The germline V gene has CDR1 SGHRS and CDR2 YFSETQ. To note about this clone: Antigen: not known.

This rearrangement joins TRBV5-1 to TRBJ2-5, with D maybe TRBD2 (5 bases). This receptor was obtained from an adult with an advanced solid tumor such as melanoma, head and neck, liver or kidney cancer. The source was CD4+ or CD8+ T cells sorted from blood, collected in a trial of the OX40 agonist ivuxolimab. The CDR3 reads CASRRERRSETQYF. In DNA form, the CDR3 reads TGCGCCAGCCGTCGGGAAAGGCGGTCGGAGACCCAGTACTTC.